The rows below give T cell receptor beta chains drawn from one sample of a study of identical twins' blood T cells. Using its own MiXCR run on the 5' RACE reads, TCRdb lists one record per CDR3 protein. Here the sample spans roughly 380,000 distinct CDR3 sequences, approximately 30% being singletons. The material sequenced was PBMCs. Source of these receptors: a woman between 18 and 55 years old in good health. Both conserved end residues are part of each CDR3. A D gene is named only where the DNA matches it firmly. Clone sizes are given selectively: once, few, many, or a class where the clone is expanded.

clone_size j_call d_call v_call cdr3_aa cdr3_nt
NA TRBJ2-1 NA TRBV29-1 CSVRADYNEQFF TGCAGCGTGCGGGCGGACTACAATGAGCAGTTCTTC
few TRBJ1-1 NA TRBV7-9 CASSRTVWGTEAFF TGTGCCAGCAGCCGGACAGTCTGGGGGACTGAAGCTTTCTTT
NA TRBJ2-1 TRBD2 TRBV20-1 CSASGRDNEQFF TGCAGTGCTAGCGGGAGGGACAATGAGCAGTTCTTC
many TRBJ1-2 NA TRBV12-3/TRBV12-4 CASSFGGGYTF TGTGCCAGCAGTTTTGGGGGCGGCTACACCTTC
NA TRBJ2-3 NA TRBV11-2 CASSSHSTDTQYF TGTGCCAGCAGCTCCCACTCCACAGATACGCAGTATTTT
NA TRBJ1-2 NA TRBV12-3/TRBV12-4 CASRRYGAINTF TGTGCCAGCAGACGGTACGGGGCGATTAACACCTTC
NA TRBJ1-5 NA TRBV13 CASSLSPLGNQPQHF TGTGCCAGCAGCTTAAGTCCTCTTGGCAATCAGCCCCAGCATTTT
NA TRBJ1-5 NA TRBV3-1 CASSQGPSNQPQHF TGTGCCAGCAGCCAAGGGCCTAGCAATCAGCCCCAGCATTTT
NA TRBJ1-5 TRBD1 TRBV19 CASRTTGGNQPQHF TGTGCCAGCCGGACGACAGGGGGGAATCAGCCCCAGCATTTT
NA TRBJ2-2 NA TRBV9 CASSPTERNTGELFF TGTGCCAGCAGCCCCACCGAGAGGAACACCGGGGAGCTGTTTTTT
NA TRBJ2-2 TRBD1 TRBV20-1 CSARGLGQGAGGELFF TGCAGTGCTAGAGGCCTGGGACAGGGGGCGGGCGGGGAGCTGTTTTTT
NA TRBJ2-3 NA TRBV7-2 CASSLKGDTQYF TGTGCCAGCAGCTTAAAGGGAGATACGCAGTATTTT
NA TRBJ2-1 NA TRBV29-1 CSAERPFPGEQFF TGCAGCGCCGAACGGCCGTTCCCCGGTGAGCAGTTCTTC
many TRBJ1-1 NA TRBV20-1 CSAIWVNTEAFF TGCAGTGCCATTTGGGTTAACACTGAAGCTTTCTTT
NA TRBJ1-2 NA TRBV10-3 CATYRDTANYGYTF TGTGCCACCTACAGGGACACCGCTAACTATGGCTACACCTTC
NA TRBJ1-4 NA TRBV2 CASSEYSLLATNEKLFF TGTGCCAGCAGTGAATACAGCCTTCTTGCAACTAATGAAAAACTGTTTTTT
once TRBJ1-5 NA TRBV5-1 CVSSLGTRDNQPQHF TGCGTCAGCAGCCTCGGGACGCGGGATAATCAGCCCCAGCATTTT
NA TRBJ1-2 NA TRBV18 CASPPIAGPNYGYTF TGTGCCAGCCCACCGATCGCGGGCCCTAACTATGGCTACACCTTC
NA TRBJ1-1 NA TRBV20-1 CSAMDPVRRNTEAFF TGCAGTGCTATGGATCCGGTCAGGAGAAACACTGAAGCTTTCTTT
NA TRBJ2-1 NA TRBV5-1 CASSSGLASNYNEQFF TGCGCCAGCAGCTCGGGCCTCGCGAGTAACTACAATGAGCAGTTCTTC
NA TRBJ1-2 NA TRBV3-1 CASSQDHSFYGYTF TGTGCCAGCAGCCAAGATCACTCGTTCTATGGCTACACCTTC
NA TRBJ1-2 TRBD1 TRBV29-1 CSFWDRGGYGYTF TGCAGCTTCTGGGACAGGGGAGGCTATGGCTACACCTTC
NA TRBJ1-1 TRBD1 TRBV7-9 CASSPRTDRGRSEAFF TGTGCCAGCAGCCCCCGTACTGACAGGGGTCGCTCTGAAGCTTTCTTT
few TRBJ1-2 TRBD1 TRBV20-1 CSARDPGGGYTF TGCAGTGCTAGGGACCCAGGGGGCGGCTACACCTTC
NA TRBJ2-1 TRBD2 TRBV12-3/TRBV12-4 CASTLTSGHNEQFF TGTGCCAGCACCCTTACTAGCGGTCACAATGAGCAGTTCTTC
medium-sized TRBJ2-1 TRBD1 TRBV6-4 CASSPRGTGDYNEQFF TGTGCCAGCAGTCCACGGGGTACAGGGGATTACAATGAGCAGTTCTTC
NA TRBJ2-5 NA TRBV20-1 CSARGQQETQYF TGCAGTGCTAGAGGGCAGCAAGAGACCCAGTACTTC
NA TRBJ2-1 TRBD2 TRBV28 CASSPPTSGSRNEQFF TGTGCCAGCAGTCCCCCGACTAGCGGGAGTCGGAATGAGCAGTTCTTC
few TRBJ1-1 NA TRBV2 CASRQDVNTEAFF TGTGCCAGCCGACAGGACGTGAACACTGAAGCTTTCTTT
NA TRBJ1-2 NA TRBV12-3/TRBV12-4 CASSLSSALKNTF TGTGCCAGCAGTTTATCCTCGGCCCTTAAGAACACCTTC
NA TRBJ1-1 NA TRBV29-1 CSVEMRVTEAFF TGCAGCGTTGAGATGCGGGTCACTGAAGCTTTCTTT
NA TRBJ1-1 NA TRBV5-1 CASSLAEAGNAEAFF TGCGCCAGCAGCTTGGCCGAAGCAGGGAATGCTGAAGCTTTCTTT
few TRBJ1-3 NA TRBV25-1 CASSGEFQGRGNTIYF TGTGCCAGCAGTGGAGAGTTTCAGGGCCGCGGAAACACCATATATTTT
few TRBJ1-2 NA TRBV29-1 CSVEDLQLTDGYTF TGCAGCGTTGAAGATCTTCAGTTAACAGATGGCTACACCTTC
NA TRBJ2-3 NA TRBV6-5 CASSYTRGTDTQYF TGTGCCAGCAGTTACACCAGGGGCACAGATACGCAGTATTTT
NA TRBJ1-1 NA TRBV9 CASSVVGRRAFF TGTGCCAGCAGCGTAGTCGGCCGAAGAGCTTTCTTT
few TRBJ2-7 NA TRBV4-3 CASSQEASGSGEQYF TGCGCCAGCAGCCAAGAGGCATCAGGCTCTGGCGAGCAGTACTTC
NA TRBJ1-1 NA TRBV7-9 CASSLIPMNTEAFF TGTGCCAGCAGCTTAATTCCTATGAACACTGAAGCTTTCTTT
NA TRBJ2-1 TRBD1 TRBV2 CASSEALSDRGSLNEQFF TGTGCCAGCAGTGAAGCGCTTTCGGACAGGGGCTCCCTCAATGAGCAGTTCTTC
many TRBJ2-1 NA TRBV29-1 CSVGITSYNEQFF TGCAGCGTTGGGATAACCTCCTACAATGAGCAGTTCTTC
NA TRBJ1-1 NA TRBV27 CASSEPDGRNEAFF TGTGCCAGCAGTGAACCGGACGGTCGAAATGAAGCTTTCTTT
NA TRBJ1-1 NA TRBV20-1 CSARKGLNTEAFF TGCAGTGCTAGAAAGGGCTTGAACACTGAAGCTTTCTTT
NA TRBJ1-5 NA TRBV7-8 CVSSPDSNQPQHF TGTGTCAGCAGCCCTGATAGCAATCAGCCCCAGCATTTT
NA TRBJ1-2 NA TRBV20-1 CSARGEAGVDYGYTF TGCAGTGCTAGAGGAGAAGCAGGGGTGGACTATGGCTACACCTTC
medium-sized TRBJ2-5 NA TRBV2 CAVIWLETQYF TGTGCCGTAATCTGGCTCGAGACCCAGTACTTC
few TRBJ2-2 NA TRBV3-1 CASSQGRQSTGELFF TGTGCCAGCAGCCAAGGGAGACAGTCGACCGGGGAGCTGTTTTTT
NA TRBJ2-1 NA TRBV12-3/TRBV12-4 CASSFKQPNEQFF TGTGCCAGCAGTTTTAAACAGCCTAATGAGCAGTTCTTC
NA TRBJ2-7 NA TRBV9 CASSPSSSYEQYF TGTGCCAGCAGCCCCTCGAGCTCCTACGAGCAGTACTTC
NA TRBJ1-1 TRBD1 TRBV7-2 CASSLGARMGQGILEAFF TGTGCCAGCAGCTTAGGGGCGAGGATGGGACAGGGGATCCTTGAAGCTTTCTTT
NA TRBJ1-1 NA TRBV5-1 CASSVGQPLNTEAFF TGCGCCAGCAGCGTTGGACAGCCATTGAACACTGAAGCTTTCTTT
few TRBJ2-5 TRBD2 TRBV4-2 CASSQDPPGGQETQYF TGTGCCAGCAGCCAAGATCCCCCGGGGGGTCAAGAGACCCAGTACTTC
NA TRBJ2-7 NA TRBV12-5 CASGLKLYEQYF TGTGCTAGTGGTTTAAAACTCTACGAGCAGTACTTC
once TRBJ2-3 TRBD2 TRBV9 CASSALLLAGGGDTQYF TGTGCCAGCAGCGCGCTACTACTAGCGGGGGGTGGAGATACGCAGTATTTT
few TRBJ1-2 NA TRBV4-1 CASSQRVEAYGYTF TGCGCCAGCAGCCAACGGGTGGAGGCGTACGGCTACACCTTC
NA TRBJ1-1 TRBD1 TRBV27 CASSPRRLSDRVYVSEAFF TGTGCCAGCAGTCCGCGCCGACTTTCTGACAGGGTGTATGTTTCTGAAGCTTTCTTT
NA TRBJ2-3 TRBD2 TRBV29-1 CSVADRGGAVDTQYF TGCAGCGTTGCGGACCGCGGGGGGGCCGTAGATACGCAGTATTTT
few TRBJ1-6 TRBD1 TRBV5-6 CATGQHNSPLHF TGTGCTACGGGACAGCATAATTCACCCCTCCACTTT